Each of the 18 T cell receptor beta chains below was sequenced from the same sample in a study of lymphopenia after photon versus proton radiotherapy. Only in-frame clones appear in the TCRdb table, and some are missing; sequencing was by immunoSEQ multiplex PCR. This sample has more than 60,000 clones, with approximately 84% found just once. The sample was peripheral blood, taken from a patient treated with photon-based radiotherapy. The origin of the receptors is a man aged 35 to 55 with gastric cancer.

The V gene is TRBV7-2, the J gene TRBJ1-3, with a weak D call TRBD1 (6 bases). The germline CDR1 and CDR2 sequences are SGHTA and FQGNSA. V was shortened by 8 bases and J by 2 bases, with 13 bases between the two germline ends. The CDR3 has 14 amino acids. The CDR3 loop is CASGGPMAGNTIYF. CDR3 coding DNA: TGTGCCAGCGGGGGGCCAATGGCTGGAAACACCATATATTTT. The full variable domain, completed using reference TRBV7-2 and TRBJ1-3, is GAGVSQSPSNKVTEKGKDVELRCDPISGHTALYWYRQSLGQGLEFLIYFQGNSAPDKSGLPSDRFSAERTGGSVSTLTIQRTQQEDSAVYLCASGGPMAGNTIYFGEGSWLTVV.

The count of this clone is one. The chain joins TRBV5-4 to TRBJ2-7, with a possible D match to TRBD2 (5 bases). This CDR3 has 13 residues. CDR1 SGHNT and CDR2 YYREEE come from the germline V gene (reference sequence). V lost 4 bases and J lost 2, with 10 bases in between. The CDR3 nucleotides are TGTGCCAGCAGCCGCCGAGGGACCTACGAGCAGTACTTC. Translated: CASSRRGTYEQYF.

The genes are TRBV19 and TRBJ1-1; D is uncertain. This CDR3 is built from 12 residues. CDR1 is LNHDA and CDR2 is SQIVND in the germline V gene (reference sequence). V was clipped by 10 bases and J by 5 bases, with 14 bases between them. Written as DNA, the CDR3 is TGTGCCACCCTTTCTTCGGGAACTGAAGCTTTCTTT. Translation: CATLSSGTEAFF.

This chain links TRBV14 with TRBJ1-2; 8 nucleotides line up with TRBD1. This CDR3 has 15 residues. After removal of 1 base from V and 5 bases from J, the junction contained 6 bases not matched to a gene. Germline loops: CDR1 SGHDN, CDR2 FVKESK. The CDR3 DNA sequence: TGTGCCAGCAGCCAAGTCCAGGGGGCGTCTTATGGCTACACCTTC. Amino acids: CASSQVQGASYGYTF.

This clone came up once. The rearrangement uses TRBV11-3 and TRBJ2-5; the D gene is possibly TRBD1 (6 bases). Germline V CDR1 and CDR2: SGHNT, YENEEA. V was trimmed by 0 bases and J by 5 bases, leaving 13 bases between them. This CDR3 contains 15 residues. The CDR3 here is CASSLEWGQGETQYF. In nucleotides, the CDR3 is TGTGCCAGCAGCTTAGAGTGGGGGCAGGGGGAGACCCAGTACTTC.

In DNA form, the CDR3 reads TGTGCCAGCAGCCCCGGACAGGGAAGCTCCTATAATTCACCCCTCCACTTT. This codes for CASSPGQGSSYNSPLHF. The gene calls are TRBV5-6 and TRBJ1-6; 8 bases are shared with TRBD1. After removal of 4 bases from V and 0 bases from J, the junction contained 6 bases not matched to a gene. The CDR3 length is 17 residues. Germline CDR1 reads SGHDT; CDR2 reads YYEEEE.

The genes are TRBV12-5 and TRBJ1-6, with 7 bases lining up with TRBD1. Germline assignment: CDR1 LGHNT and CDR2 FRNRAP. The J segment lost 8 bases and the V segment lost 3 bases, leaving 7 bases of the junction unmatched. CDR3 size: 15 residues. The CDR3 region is CASGLAQGRHSPLHF. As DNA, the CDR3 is TGTGCTAGTGGTTTAGCACAGGGGAGGCATTCACCCCTCCACTTT.

This CDR3 reads CASSLELDSPLHF. In DNA, the CDR3 is TGCGCCAGCAGCTTGGAACTGGATTCACCCCTCCACTTT. This rearrangement joins TRBV5-1 to TRBJ1-6; D gene unclear. Trimming took 0 bases from V and 8 from J, leaving 6 bases between them. The germline V gene encodes CDR1 SGHRS and CDR2 YFSETQ. The CDR3 spans 13 residues. The full variable domain, with the rest looked up from reference TRBV5-1 and TRBJ1-6, is KAGVTQTPRYLIKTRGQQVTLSCSPISGHRSVSWYQQTPGQGLQFLFEYFSETQRNKGNFPGRFSGRQFSNSRSEMNVSTLELGDSALYLCASSLELDSPLHFGNGTRLTVT.

The CDR3 spells CASSISWLGQDEQYF. The DNA for the CDR3 is TGTGCCAGTAGTATCAGTTGGCTCGGGCAGGACGAGCAGTACTTC. This sequence joins TRBV19 and TRBJ2-7; D not resolved. Germline assignment: CDR1 LNHDA and CDR2 SQIVND (reference sequence). V dropped 3 bases and J dropped 5 bases, with 17 bases sitting between them. This CDR3 is 15 amino acids long.

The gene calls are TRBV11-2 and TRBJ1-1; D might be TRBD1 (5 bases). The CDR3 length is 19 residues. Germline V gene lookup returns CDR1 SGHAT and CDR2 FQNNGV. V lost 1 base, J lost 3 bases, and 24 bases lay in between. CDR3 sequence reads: CASSLAMLGGTGSDTEAFF. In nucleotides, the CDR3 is TGTGCCAGCAGCTTAGCGATGTTGGGGGGGACGGGATCGGACACTGAAGCTTTCTTT.

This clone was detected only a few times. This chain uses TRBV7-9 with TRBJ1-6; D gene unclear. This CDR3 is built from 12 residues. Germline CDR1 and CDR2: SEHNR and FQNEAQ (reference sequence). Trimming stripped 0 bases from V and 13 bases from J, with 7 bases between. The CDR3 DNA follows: TGTGCCAGCAGCTTAGCGAACGTGCCCCTCCACTTT. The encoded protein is CASSLANVPLHF.

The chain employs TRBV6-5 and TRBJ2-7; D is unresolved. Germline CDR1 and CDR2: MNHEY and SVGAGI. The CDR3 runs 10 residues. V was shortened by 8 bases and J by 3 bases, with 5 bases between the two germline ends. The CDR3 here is CASGGYEQYF. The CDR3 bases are TGTGCCAGCGGTGGCTACGAGCAGTACTTC.

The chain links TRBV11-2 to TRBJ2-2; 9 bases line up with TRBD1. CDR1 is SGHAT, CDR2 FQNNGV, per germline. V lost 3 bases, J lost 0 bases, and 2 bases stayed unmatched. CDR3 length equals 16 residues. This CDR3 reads CASSFTGGANTGELFF. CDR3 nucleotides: TGTGCCAGCAGCTTTACAGGGGGCGCGAACACCGGGGAGCTGTTTTTT.

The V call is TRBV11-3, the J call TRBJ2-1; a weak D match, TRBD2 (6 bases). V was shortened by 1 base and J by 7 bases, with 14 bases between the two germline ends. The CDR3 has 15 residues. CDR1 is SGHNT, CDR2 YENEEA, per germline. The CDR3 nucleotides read TGTGCCAGCAGCTTAGGCAGTATGGGGAGGAATGAGCAGTTCTTC. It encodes CASSLGSMGRNEQFF. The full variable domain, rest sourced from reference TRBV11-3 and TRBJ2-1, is EAGVVQSPRYKIIEKKQPVAFWCNPISGHNTLYWYLQNLGQGPELLIRYENEEAVDDSQLPKDRFSAERLKGVDSTLKIQPAELGDSAVYLCASSLGSMGRNEQFFGPGTRLTVL.

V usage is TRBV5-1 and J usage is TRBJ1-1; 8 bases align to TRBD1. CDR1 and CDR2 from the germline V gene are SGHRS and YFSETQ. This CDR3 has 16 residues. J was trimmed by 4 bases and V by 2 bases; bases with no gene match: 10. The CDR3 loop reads CASSLGQGGGGTEAFF. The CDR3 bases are TGCGCCAGCAGCTTAGGACAGGGCGGGGGAGGCACTGAAGCTTTCTTT.

This CDR3 is CATSRGQTDTQYF. The DNA for the CDR3 is TGTGCCACAAGTCGGGGGCAAACAGATACGCAGTATTTT. The J gene is TRBJ2-3, the V gene TRBV19; D assignment may be TRBD1 or TRBD2 (6 bases each). The CDR3 totals 13 residues. CDR1 is LNHDA, CDR2 SQIVND, per germline (reference sequence). Deletions cut 10 bases from V and 3 bases from J, with 14 bases between.

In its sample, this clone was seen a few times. The CDR3 coding sequence is TGTGCCAGCAGTTTAAGACAGGGGAGCAATCAGCCCCAGCATTTT. This codes for CASSLRQGSNQPQHF. This chain links TRBV27 with TRBJ1-5, with TRBD1 matching over 8 bases. This CDR3 has 15 residues. V lost 2 bases to trimming and J lost 1 base; unmatched junction nucleotides: 1. Looked up from germline, CDR1 is MNHEY and CDR2 is SMNVEV (reference sequence).

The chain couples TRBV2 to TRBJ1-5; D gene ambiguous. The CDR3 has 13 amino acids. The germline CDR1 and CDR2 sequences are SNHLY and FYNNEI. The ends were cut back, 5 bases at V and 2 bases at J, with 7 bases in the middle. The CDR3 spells CASSFGGNQPQHF. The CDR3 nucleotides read TGTGCCAGCAGTTTTGGGGGCAATCAGCCCCAGCATTTT.